Reported below is one T cell receptor beta chain. As yet, its antigen is unknown. The CDR3 is 13 residues long. Germline V gives CDR1 MGHDK, CDR2 SYGVNS. V was trimmed by 7 bases and J by 8 bases, leaving 17 bases between them. The sample belongs to a study of T cell responses to AZD1222 COVID-19 vaccine. Overall study: Second doses at about 4 or about 12 weeks were pooled.

Study-level results: White British ancestry dominated among donors, who included more females, and clonal diversity was possibly underestimated.

Libraries were prepared by immunoSEQ multiplex PCR; TCRdb keeps only in-frame clonotypes and omits some of them. The sample shows 100,000 to 150,000 clones, about 89% of them seen only once. This receptor was obtained from an adult in good health. Sequencing was performed on peripheral blood, taken on day 0 of AZD1222 vaccination. V gene TRBV25-1 combines with J gene TRBJ1-2; possibly TRBD1 for D (5 bases). CDR3 DNA: TGTGCCAGCACGAGCCGGGACCTGGGGGGCTACACCTTC. It translates to CASTSRDLGGYTF.